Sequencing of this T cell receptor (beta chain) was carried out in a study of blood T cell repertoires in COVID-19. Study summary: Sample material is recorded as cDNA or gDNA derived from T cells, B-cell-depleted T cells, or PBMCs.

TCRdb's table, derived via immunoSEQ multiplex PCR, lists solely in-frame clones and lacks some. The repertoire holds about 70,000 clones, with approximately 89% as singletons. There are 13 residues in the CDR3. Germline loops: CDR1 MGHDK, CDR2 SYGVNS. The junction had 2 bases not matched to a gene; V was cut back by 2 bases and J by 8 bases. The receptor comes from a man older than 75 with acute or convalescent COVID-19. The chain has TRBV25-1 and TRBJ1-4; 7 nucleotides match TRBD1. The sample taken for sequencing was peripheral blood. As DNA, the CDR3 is TGTGCCAGCAGTGAAAGGGGGCGGGAAAAACTGTTTTTT. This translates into CASSERGREKLFF.